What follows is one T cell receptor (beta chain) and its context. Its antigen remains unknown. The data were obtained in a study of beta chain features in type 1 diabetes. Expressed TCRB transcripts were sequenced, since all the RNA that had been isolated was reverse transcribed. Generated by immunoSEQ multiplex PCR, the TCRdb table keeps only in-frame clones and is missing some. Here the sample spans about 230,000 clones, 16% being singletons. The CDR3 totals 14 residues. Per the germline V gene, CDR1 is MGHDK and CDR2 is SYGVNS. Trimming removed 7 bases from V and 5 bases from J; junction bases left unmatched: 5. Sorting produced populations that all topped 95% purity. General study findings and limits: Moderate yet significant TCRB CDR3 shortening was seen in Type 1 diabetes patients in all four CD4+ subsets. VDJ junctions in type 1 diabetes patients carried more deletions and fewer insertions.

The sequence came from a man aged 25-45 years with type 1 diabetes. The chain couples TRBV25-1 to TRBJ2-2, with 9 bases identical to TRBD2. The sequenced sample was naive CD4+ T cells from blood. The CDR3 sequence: CASIASGATGELFF. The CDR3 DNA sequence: TGTGCCAGCATCGCTAGCGGGGCTACCGGGGAGCTGTTTTTT.